Described below is a single T cell receptor (beta chain) sequence and its context. Its cognate antigen has yet to be identified. Nothing much larger sits one base from this clone, and base qualities are not available. The data derive from a study of shared clonotypes between healthy human individuals (TCRdb year 2020). In terms of the full investigation: Two women and a few men aged 18 to 49 years were included in the cohort. For each donor, CD4 naive and CD4 memory were each run on three plates, CD8 naive on two plates, and CD8 memory on one plate. To estimate repertoire size and how much clonotypes are shared between individuals, the study performed deep sequencing of blood TCR repertoires from 4 to 6 healthy adults. To increase sequencing depth and limit assay-specific biases, different laboratories used diverse techniques to prepare libraries and sequence TCR repertoires. Per donor, leukapheresis produced somewhere between about 0.85 and 10 billion PBMCs. Results the study describes overall, beyond this receptor: Estimated clonotype richness was generally larger for naive than for memory subsets. Higher generation probabilities were observed for clonotypes shared by all four sorted-subset donors than for non-shared clonotypes. Sampling was restricted to blood, and TCR repertoires in tissue are likely to differ from TCR repertoires in blood. Pairwise subsampling led to the expectation that sequencing depth would affect the degree of clonotype sharing among donors. Even with the large sequencing depth, rarefaction of the sorted-subset datasets indicated that sequencing was incomplete. Sharing across a few donors was observed for approximately 4.6% of naive CD4, over 3% of naive CD8, 2.3% of memory CD4, and about 0.4% of memory CD8 clonotypes. Because the study included only a small number of donors, the genetic and exposure-history diversity represented was limited.

TCR CDR3 regions were amplified from genomic DNA by multiplex PCR using the deep immunoSEQ assay. Extracted genomic DNA from each cell subset was distributed evenly across all wells of several immunoSEQ 96-well plates, and each plate was treated as a replicate. For sorted subsets, each replicate PCR was loaded with about 200 ng genomic DNA, equivalent to roughly 30,000 T cell genomes. The purified libraries were quantified using a Qubit 3.0 fluorometer, sized with a Bioanalyzer 2100, and then quantified again using the KAPA Library Quantification kit. Every immunoSEQ 96-well plate was sequenced on a dedicated single-read 150-cycle Illumina NextSeq 550 flow cell. Concerning the study's data processing: Because the immunoSEQ output held only junctional sequences and lacked quality scores, the filtering could not match the filtering applied to full-length reads. To assign V/J genes and CDR3, sequences were annotated against IMGT germline references using PyIR, a Python wrapper for IgBLAST v1.9. Any read was removed if the V/J assignment was weak (E-value above 1e-6), the CDR3 was missing, or the read contained stop codons, out-of-frame junctions, or ambiguous translated residues. V3J clonotypes were defined as sequences sharing the same inferred V gene, J gene, and CDR3 amino acid sequence. Percentage overlap between repertoires was calculated by dividing the number of shared unique clonotypes by the size of the smaller repertoire. Three approaches were used to assess repertoire richness: RTK rarefaction, the Chao1 estimator, and Recon v2.1 estimates of unobserved clonotypes. Generation probabilities for all TCRbeta clonotypes obtained by the gDNA method from a few donors were computed using OLGA. Sourced from immuneACCESS, this table was stored by TCRdb with only in-frame sequences that have V and J called. A share of the clones is absent; for the studies checked, an unresolved V gene accounts for under half, and the remainder has no known explanation. That table supplies the V and J calls and clone size; D and trimming were determined from the DNA. This sample comprises about 2.1 million clones, over 85% of them detected only once. The top ten hold more than 1.5% of the sample.

CD8 naive samples were CD45RO-negative cells positively selected for CCR7, giving a CD45RA+CCR7+ population that excluded TemRA cells. Healthy HIV-negative adults with no recently reported acute infections or vaccinations were included as donors. All donors were Caucasian adults living in Nashville, Tennessee, USA. Blood was collected by leukapheresis, and PBMCs were isolated by Ficoll-Histopaque density gradient centrifugation and then cryopreserved in liquid nitrogen vapor phase. Analytical flow cytometry was used to check the purity and quantity of each magnetically sorted T cell population. Genomic DNA was isolated from every sorted fraction and measured by UV absorbance on a Nanodrop 2000c. Including cysteine and phenylalanine, the CDR3 has 16 amino acids. CDR3 DNA is the only sequence kept; it has 48 bases, read in frame from the first base. The germline V gene gives CDR1 as SGHRS and CDR2 as YFSETQ. After removal of 4 bases from V and 3 bases from J, the junction retains 11 bases not matched to a gene.

Sequencing used naive CD8+ T cells from PBMCs. This specimen's cell subset or site label, per the study, means: CD45RA+CCR7+. The V and J genes are TRBV5-1 and TRBJ2-7, with TRBD2 identical over 9 junction bases. The receptor was isolated from a man aged 18 to 29 in good health. Some clones in this sample may be carry-over from other donors' samples. The encoded CDR3 is CASSIGLAGSGYEQYF. DNA sequence: TGCGCCAGCAGCATTGGGCTAGCGGGATCGGGCTACGAGCAGTACTTC.